The next 19 T cell receptor beta chains were all read from a single sample in a study of regulatory T cells in long-lasting Graves disease. Time point here: newly diagnosed GD, antithyroid drugs for less than 3 months. Scientists built the TCR library using RNA that was extracted from PBMCs. Construction of TCR beta libraries relied on iRepertoire HTBI primers and on Arm-PCR targeting CDR3 regions. Each CDR3 protein gets one entry after TCRdb re-called the multiplex PCR reads with MiXCR. The sample lists some 230,000 distinct CDR3 sequences; around 16% were seen once. Sequenced here: peripheral blood mononuclear cells (PBMCs), sampled at new diagnosis, from a patient treated with antithyroid drugs. Receptors originate from a female donor with Graves disease.

This clonotype appeared a few times. V is TRBV3-1 and J is TRBJ2-2; D might be TRBD2 (6 bases). The V gene's germline CDR1 is LGHDT and CDR2 YNNKEL (reference sequence). The CDR3 spans 16 residues. V was cut by 4 bases and J by 0 bases, with 12 bases left in between. The CDR3 region has the DNA TGTGCCAGCAGCCGGAGGGTCCCGGCGAACACCGGGGAGCTGTTTTTT. Translated, it gives CASSRRVPANTGELFF.

This clonotype was detected only a few times. Here the CDR3 reads CASSPVNTQYF. The CDR3 nucleotides are TGTGCCAGCTCACCGGTCAATACGCAGTATTTT. The V gene is TRBV18, the J gene TRBJ2-3; D gene uncertain. Trimming shortened V by 3 bases and J by 7 bases, and 5 bases separated the two germline ends. The CDR3 spans 11 residues. Germline-derived CDR1 and CDR2 are KGHSH and LQKENI.

The table lists this clonotype with a count of one. In nucleotides, the CDR3 is TGTGCCAGCAGTGTCCCGGGGAGGGAGACCCAGTACTTC. This codes for CASSVPGRETQYF. This chain connects TRBV2 to TRBJ2-5; D possibly corresponds to TRBD2 (6 bases). V shed 4 bases and J shed 5 bases, with 11 bases lying between them. Germline V CDR1 and CDR2: SNHLY, FYNNEI. The CDR3 contains 13 residues.

Ten or more counts support this clonotype. This chain uses TRBV30 with TRBJ2-1, with unresolved D. The V and J ends lost 4 bases and 5 bases respectively, with 9 bases between them. Germline V gene data show CDR1 as GTSNPN and CDR2 as SVGIG (reference sequence). The CDR3 is 12 amino acids. The CDR3 sequence: CAWILQNNEQFF. CDR3 in DNA: TGTGCCTGGATTTTGCAGAACAATGAGCAGTTCTTC. The full variable domain, in which reference TRBV30 and TRBJ2-1 provide the parts outside the CDR3, is SQTIHQWPATLVQPVGSPLSLECTVEGTSNPNLYWYRQAAGRGLQLLFYSVGIGQISSEVPQNLSASRPQDRQFILSSKKLLLSDSGFYLCAWILQNNEQFFGPGTRLTVL.

The rearrangement joins TRBV5-1 to TRBJ2-6, with no clear D. Germline CDR1 and CDR2: SGHRS and YFSETQ. This CDR3 spans 14 amino acids. Trimming pared 4 bases from V and 1 base from J, leaving 6 bases between. The CDR3 bases are TGCGCCAGCAGCCCAGTATCTGGGGCCAACGTCCTGACTTTC. Amino acid sequence: CASSPVSGANVLTF.

V and J are TRBV7-6 and TRBJ2-3, with TRBD2 matching over 7 bases. Germline-derived CDR1 and CDR2 are SGHVS and FNYEAQ. The CDR3 is 18 amino acids. J was trimmed by 0 bases and V by 1 base; bases with no gene match: 10. CDR3 sequence: CASSLGGRARSSTDTQYF. CDR3 sequence (DNA): TGTGCCAGCAGCTTAGGAGGGAGGGCCAGGTCAAGCACAGATACGCAGTATTTT.

For the CDR3, the DNA is TGTGCCAGCAGCCAACAAGCGGGTGGGAAACACGAGCAGTACTTC. Its protein product is CASSQQAGGKHEQYF. V usage is TRBV4-2 and J usage is TRBJ2-7; TRBD2 is a possible D gene (6 bases). CDR3 size: 15 residues. Trimming shortened V by 2 bases and J by 5 bases, and 16 bases separated the two germline ends. In germline, CDR1 is LGHNA, CDR2 YNFKEQ.

Many counts were recorded for this clonotype. V gene TRBV6-2 or TRBV6-3 combines with J gene TRBJ2-5, with a weak D call TRBD1 (5 bases). In germline, CDR1 is MNHEY, CDR2 SVGEGT. The V and J ends lost 6 bases and 5 bases respectively, with 16 bases between them. The CDR3 totals 14 residues. CDR3 amino acids: CASSQGVLAETQYF. As DNA, the CDR3 is TGTGCCAGCAGCCAAGGGGTCCTGGCCGAGACCCAGTACTTC.

This clonotype has a count of ten or more. The CDR3 loop is CASRTSPHNEQFF. As DNA, the CDR3 is TGTGCCAGCCGGACTAGCCCCCACAATGAGCAGTTCTTC. This chain joins TRBV6-1 and TRBJ2-1, with 8 bases fitting TRBD2. Germline trimming cut 8 bases from V and 5 bases from J; bases unmatched to any gene: 5. This CDR3 contains 13 residues. The germline V gene has CDR1 MNHNS and CDR2 SASEGT.

A remark on this clonotype: This may come from a read error, since a much larger clone is one base off. The chain recombines TRBV28 with TRBJ1-3; D remains unclear. The CDR3 contains 12 residues. CDR1 is MDHEN and CDR2 is SYDVKM in the germline V gene. V dropped 8 bases and J dropped 6 bases, with 11 bases sitting between them. This CDR3 reads CASRSPENTIYF. DNA for the CDR3: TGTGCCAGCCGGTCCCCAGAAAACACCATATATTTT.

The sample holds many counts of this clonotype. V and J are TRBV2 and TRBJ2-7; 8 bases are a match to TRBD1. CDR1 and CDR2 (germline): SNHLY, FYNNEI. With 8 bases clipped from V and 3 bases from J, the junction kept 9 bases outside the gene matches. The CDR3 is 14 residues long. The CDR3 spells CASGSGTGFYEQYF. CDR3 DNA: TGTGCCAGCGGATCCGGGACAGGTTTCTACGAGCAGTACTTC.

This clonotype was counted many times. The V call is TRBV5-5, the J call TRBJ1-4; D remains ambiguous. Trimming took off 4 bases at V and 0 bases at J, with 13 bases between the two ends. The CDR3 has 16 amino acids. The germline gives CDR1 SGHKS, CDR2 YYEKEE (reference sequence). CDR3 sequence (DNA): TGTGCCAGCAGCCCCACGGCGTTTGCAACTAATGAAAAACTGTTTTTT. Translated, it gives CASSPTAFATNEKLFF.

This chain uses TRBV7-2 with TRBJ2-1, with a tentative D call TRBD2 (7 bases). The CDR3 totals 12 residues. Trimming pared 7 bases from V and 6 bases from J, leaving 10 bases between. The germline CDR1 and CDR2 sequences are SGHTA and FQGNSA. The CDR3 DNA reads as TGTGCCAGCAACGGGGGGCTCAATGAGCAGTTCTTC. It translates to CASNGGLNEQFF.

This clonotype appeared many times. The chain couples TRBV3-1 to TRBJ2-5; D may be TRBD1 (5 bases). Germline-derived CDR1 and CDR2 are LGHDT and YNNKEL (reference sequence). The CDR3 covers 15 residues. Trimming took 4 bases from V and 2 from J, leaving 14 bases between them. The CDR3, as DNA: TGTGCCAGCAGCCCAGACAGTAATCCGCAAGAGACCCAGTACTTC. It encodes CASSPDSNPQETQYF.

This clonotype was seen a handful of times. Since a much larger clone is just one base distant, this may be a read error. The missing conserved phenylalanine or tryptophan at the end of this CDR3 makes a read error likely. The V and J genes are TRBV20-1 and TRBJ1-1; D ambiguous. The V gene lost 3 bases and the J gene lost 4 bases, with 12 bases spanning the gap. The length of the CDR3 is 13 residues. In germline, CDR1 is DFQATT, CDR2 SNEGSKA (reference sequence). In DNA, the CDR3 is TGCAGTGCTAGTGTTGGGCCCATCACTGAAGCTTTCTCT. Its protein product is CSASVGPITEAFS.

In its sample, this clonotype was seen many times. The chain employs TRBV20-1 and TRBJ2-1; weak D call: TRBD2 (6 bases). V was clipped by 3 bases and J by 4 bases, with 10 bases between them. The CDR3 spans 13 residues. Looked up from germline, CDR1 is DFQATT and CDR2 is SNEGSKA (reference sequence). As DNA, the CDR3 is TGCAGTGCTAGGAGAGGACTATACAATGAGCAGTTCTTC. This gives the protein CSARRGLYNEQFF.

This clonotype was seen ten or more times. The DNA of the CDR3 is TGTGCCAGCAGTGGGTCACTAGCGGGAGTACGAGAGACCCAGTACTTC. Translated: CASSGSLAGVRETQYF. The rearrangement uses TRBV25-1 and TRBJ2-5; TRBD2 agrees at 11 bases. CDR1 and CDR2 from the germline V gene are MGHDK and SYGVNS. V shed 4 bases, J shed 4 bases, and the junction held 8 bases outside the gene matches. CDR3 length equals 16 residues. Full variable domain (missing parts from reference TRBV25-1 and TRBJ2-5): EADIYQTPRYLVIGTGKKITLECSQTMGHDKMYWYQQDPGMELHLIHYSYGVNSTEKGDLSSESTVSRIRTEHFPLTLESARPSHTSQYLCASSGSLAGVRETQYFGPGTRLLVL.

At least ten counts were recorded for this clonotype. This chain connects TRBV19 to TRBJ1-4; tentatively, D is TRBD1 (5 bases). Germline values: CDR1 LNHDA, CDR2 SQIVND (reference sequence). V dropped 6 bases and J dropped 3 bases, with 14 bases sitting between them. The CDR3 has 15 residues. CDR3 DNA: TGTGCCAGTAGCTCTGGGGGAATCGCTAATGAAAAACTGTTTTTT. The encoded protein is CASSSGGIANEKLFF.

This clonotype was seen at least ten times. This chain connects TRBV30 to TRBJ1-2; possible D gene TRBD1, 6 bases. Germline lookup yields CDR1 GTSNPN and CDR2 SVGIG (reference sequence). CDR3 length: 14 amino acids. Trimming left V 0 bases short and J 2 bases short, with 10 bases between. The CDR3 sequence is CAWSVGHMNYGYTF. DNA for the CDR3: TGTGCCTGGAGTGTGGGACACATGAACTATGGCTACACCTTC.